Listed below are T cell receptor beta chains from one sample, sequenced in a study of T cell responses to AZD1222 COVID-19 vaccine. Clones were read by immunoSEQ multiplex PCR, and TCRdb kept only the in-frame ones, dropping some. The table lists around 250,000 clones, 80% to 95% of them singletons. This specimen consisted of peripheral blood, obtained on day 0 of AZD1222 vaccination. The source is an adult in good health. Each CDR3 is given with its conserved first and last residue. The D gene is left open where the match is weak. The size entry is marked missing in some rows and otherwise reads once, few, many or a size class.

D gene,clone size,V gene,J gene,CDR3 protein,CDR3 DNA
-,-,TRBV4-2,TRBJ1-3,CASSQEGTGTTNTIYF,TGTGCCAGCAGCCAAGAGGGGACCGGGACCACAAACACCATATATTTT
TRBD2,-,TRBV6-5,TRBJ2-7,CASSYQSGVHEQYF,TGTGCCAGCAGTTACCAAAGCGGGGTCCACGAGCAGTACTTC
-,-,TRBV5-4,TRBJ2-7,CASSSAEGIRQGIYEQYF,TGTGCCAGCAGCTCTGCCGAGGGGATACGACAAGGGATCTACGAGCAGTACTTC
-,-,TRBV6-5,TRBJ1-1,CASSPQGWGTEAFF,TGTGCCAGCAGTCCCCAGGGTTGGGGGACTGAAGCTTTCTTT
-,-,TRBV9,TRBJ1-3,CASSFSEAINGNTIYF,TGTGCCAGCAGCTTCTCGGAGGCGATAAATGGAAACACCATATATTTT
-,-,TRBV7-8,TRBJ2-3,CASSRRGASTDTQYF,TGTGCCAGCAGCCGGAGAGGCGCCAGCACAGATACGCAGTATTTT
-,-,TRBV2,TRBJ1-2,CASSGTAYGYTF,TGTGCCAGCAGTGGTACAGCCTATGGCTACACCTTC
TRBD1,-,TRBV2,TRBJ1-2,CASKGAGYGYTF,TGTGCCAGCAAGGGGGCTGGCTATGGCTACACCTTC
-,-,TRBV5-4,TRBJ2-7,CASSKPSSYEQYF,TGTGCCAGCAGCAAACCAAGCTCCTACGAGCAGTACTTC
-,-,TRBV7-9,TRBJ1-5,CASSLVGGEQPQHF,TGTGCCAGCAGCTTAGTGGGCGGCGAACAGCCCCAGCATTTT
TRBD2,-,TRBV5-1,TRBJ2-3,CASSLVGTSGRTTDTQYF,TGCGCCAGCAGCTTGGTAGGGACTAGCGGGAGGACCACAGATACGCAGTATTTT
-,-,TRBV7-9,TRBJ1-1,CASRPRLGGDTEAFF,TGTGCCAGCAGACCCCGACTGGGGGGGGACACTGAAGCTTTCTTT
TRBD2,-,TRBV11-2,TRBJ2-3,CASSWSSSGGRFDTQYF,TGTGCCAGCAGCTGGAGTTCGAGCGGGGGACGCTTCGATACGCAGTATTTT
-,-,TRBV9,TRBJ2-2,CASSVGPADTGELFF,TGTGCCAGCAGCGTTGGTCCCGCTGACACCGGGGAGCTGTTTTTT
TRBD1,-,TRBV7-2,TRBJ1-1,CASSLGTGAPGEAFF,TGTGCCAGCAGCTTAGGGACAGGGGCTCCGGGTGAAGCTTTCTTT
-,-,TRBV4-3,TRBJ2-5,CASSQVVGRGETQYF,TGCGCCAGCAGCCAAGTAGTGGGGCGAGGAGAGACCCAGTACTTC
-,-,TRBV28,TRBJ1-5,CASSLDRYSNQPQHF,TGTGCCAGCAGTCTCGACAGATATAGCAATCAGCCCCAGCATTTT
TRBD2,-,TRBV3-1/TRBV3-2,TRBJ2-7,CASSQGRGVTYEQYF,TGTGCCAGCAGCCAAGGGCGGGGGGTGACCTACGAGCAGTACTTC
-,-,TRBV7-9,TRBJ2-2,CASNLNTGELFF,TGTGCCAGCAATTTGAACACCGGGGAGCTGTTTTTT
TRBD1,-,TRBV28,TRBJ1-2,CASSLGDRGPWENYGYTF,TGTGCCAGCAGTTTAGGAGACAGGGGACCATGGGAAAACTATGGCTACACCTTC
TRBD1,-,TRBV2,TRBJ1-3,CASSYTQGAPGNTIYF,TGTGCCAGCAGTTACACTCAGGGGGCGCCTGGAAACACCATATATTTT
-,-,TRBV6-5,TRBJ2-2,CASSYEVWGTGELFF,TGTGCCAGCAGTTACGAGGTCTGGGGAACCGGGGAGCTGTTTTTT
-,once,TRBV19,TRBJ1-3,CASSIGRSSGNTIYF,TGTGCCAGTAGTATAGGAAGGAGCTCTGGAAACACCATATATTTT
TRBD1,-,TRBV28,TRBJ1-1,CASEDRGLNTEAFF,TGTGCCAGCGAAGACAGGGGTCTGAACACTGAAGCTTTCTTT
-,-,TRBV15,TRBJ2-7,CATSSNSGSYEQYF,TGTGCCACCAGCAGCAATAGCGGATCCTACGAGCAGTACTTC
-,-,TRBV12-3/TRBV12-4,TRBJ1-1,CASIRNTEAFF,TGTGCCAGCATCCGGAACACTGAAGCTTTCTTT
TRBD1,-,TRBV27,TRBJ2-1,CASSFTGDNEQFF,TGTGCCAGCAGTTTCACAGGGGACAATGAGCAGTTCTTC
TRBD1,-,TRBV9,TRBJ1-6,CASSVAGQGSSPLHF,TGTGCCAGCAGCGTAGCGGGACAGGGCAGTTCACCCCTCCACTTT
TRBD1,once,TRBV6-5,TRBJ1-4,CASRSTGVGEKLFF,TGTGCCAGCAGGTCTACAGGGGTTGGGGAAAAACTGTTTTTT
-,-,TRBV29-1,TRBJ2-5,CSVESGETQYF,TGCAGCGTTGAAAGTGGCGAGACCCAGTACTTC
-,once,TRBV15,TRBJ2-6,CATSSLHSGANVLTF,TGTGCCACCAGCAGTCTTCACTCTGGGGCCAACGTCCTGACTTTC
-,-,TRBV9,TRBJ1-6,CASSPWTGSSYNSPLHF,TGTGCCAGCAGCCCCTGGACGGGGAGCTCCTATAATTCACCCCTCCACTTT
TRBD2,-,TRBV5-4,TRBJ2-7,CASSLRGSGSSSYEQYF,TGTGCCAGCAGCCTCCGGGGTAGCGGGTCCAGCTCCTACGAGCAGTACTTC
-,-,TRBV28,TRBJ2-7,CASTSLGVGIEQYF,TGTGCCAGCACCTCTCTCGGGGTCGGGATCGAGCAGTACTTC
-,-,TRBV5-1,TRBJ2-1,CASSSQGGTRNEQFF,TGCGCCAGCAGCTCCCAGGGGGGGACGAGGAATGAGCAGTTCTTC
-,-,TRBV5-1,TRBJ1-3,CASSRDTSGNTIYF,TGCGCCAGCAGCCGGGACACCTCTGGAAACACCATATATTTT
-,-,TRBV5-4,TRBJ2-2,CASSFGGHGAFYRVGELFF,TGTGCCAGCAGCTTTGGGGGACATGGGGCGTTTTACCGAGTCGGGGAGCTGTTTTTT